Each of the 14 T cell receptor beta chains below was sequenced from the same sample in a study of T-cell memory formation after mild COVID-19. One entry per CDR3 protein results from TCRdb running MiXCR on the 5' RACE reads. The sample has fewer than 700,000 distinct CDR3 sequences; about a fifth are singletons. Sample: PBMCs or a T cell subset sorted from them (not recorded which). The receptors here all came from an adult woman who had mild COVID-19 (a few samples of this study predate the infection). Cell type and time point are not known.

Of note for this clonotype: The germline gene is not matched at one end of the junction; a read error may be the cause. The chain carries TRBV9 and TRBJ2-5; TRBD2 matches at 15 bases. There are 14 residues in the CDR3. Looked up from germline, CDR1 is SGDLS and CDR2 is YYNGEE. CDR3 sequence reads: CASSVRTSGGALSF. CDR3 DNA sequence: TGTGCCAGCAGCGTAAGGACTAGCGGGGGGGCTCTCTCCTTC.

This clonotype was observed many times. V gene TRBV12-3 or TRBV12-4 combines with J gene TRBJ2-3; TRBD2 aligns across 8 bases. CDR3 size: 15 residues. V lost 2 bases to trimming and J lost 2 bases; unmatched junction nucleotides: 3. The CDR3 DNA is TGTGCCAGCAGTTTAAGCGGGGGCCCCACAGATACGCAGTATTTT. Protein sequence: CASSLSGGPTDTQYF.

V is TRBV12-3 or TRBV12-4 and J is TRBJ2-1; a weak D match, TRBD1 (6 bases). V lost 6 bases, J lost 5 bases, and 17 bases lay in between. This CDR3 is built from 15 residues. CDR3 coding DNA: TGTGCCAGCAGCCTTTGGGGGCCGGACCACAATGAGCAGTTCTTC. It codes for CASSLWGPDHNEQFF.

This clonotype was seen only once. The chain carries TRBV20-1 and TRBJ2-5; D unclear. The CDR3 loop spans 13 amino acids. Germline CDR1 DFQATT, CDR2 SNEGSKA (reference sequence). The V and J ends lost 0 bases and 1 base respectively, with 6 bases between them. The CDR3 reads CSARDRSQETQYF. DNA for the CDR3: TGCAGTGCTAGAGATCGGTCCCAAGAGACCCAGTACTTC.

Points on this clonotype: One end of the junction varies from germline; a read error may be responsible. The V call is TRBV12-3 or TRBV12-4, the J call TRBJ2-5, with D perhaps being TRBD1 or TRBD2 (6 bases each). The CDR3 is made up of 14 amino acids. The CDR3 DNA is TGTTCCAGCAGTTTTGGGGGCGGAGGGGAGACCCAGTACTTC. Its translation is CSSSFGGGGETQYF.

The V call is TRBV3-1, the J call TRBJ1-2; 7 bases agree with TRBD1. The V gene end was trimmed by 4 bases and the J gene end by 7 bases; junction bases not matched to a gene: 12. The germline V gene has CDR1 LGHDT and CDR2 YNNKEL (reference sequence). The CDR3 totals 15 residues. CDR3 nucleotides: TGTGCCAGCAGCCCATCCGGGACAGTGGTTCTTGGCTACACCTTC. This encodes CASSPSGTVVLGYTF.

The J gene is TRBJ2-7, the V gene TRBV4-1; the D gene could be TRBD1 or TRBD2 (5 bases each). This CDR3 is 17 amino acids long. Per the germline V gene, CDR1 is MGHRA and CDR2 is YSYEKL. V was cut by 0 bases and J by 0 bases, with 15 bases left in between. The CDR3 region is CASSQEGDSRGSYEQYF. The DNA of the CDR3 is TGCGCCAGCAGCCAAGAGGGAGATTCGAGGGGCTCCTACGAGCAGTACTTC.

Turning to this clonotype: Its ends do not fully match the called genes, so a read error is possible. The V call is TRBV6-5, the J call TRBJ2-1; D perhaps matches TRBD2 (6 bases). Germline V gene data show CDR1 as MNHEY and CDR2 as SVGAGI. The CDR3 covers 14 residues. The CDR3 DNA reads TGTGCCAGCAGTTACTCTTCGCCGGGGGATGAGCAGTTATTC. This gives the protein CASSYSSPGDEQLF.

This clonotype has just a few counts. The chain has TRBV6-5 and TRBJ1-2, with 7 bases matching TRBD1. The germline V gene encodes CDR1 MNHEY and CDR2 SVGAGI. CDR3 length: 12 residues. Trimming cost V 8 bases and J 8 bases; bases outside gene matches: 8. CDR3 region: CASGPTGFGYTF. The CDR3 bases are TGTGCCAGCGGACCGACAGGGTTCGGCTACACCTTC.

The chain has TRBV7-8 and TRBJ1-1; D remains unclear. The CDR3 runs 13 residues. V was pared by 0 bases and J by 7 bases, with 9 bases between. CDR1 SGHVS and CDR2 FQNEAQ come from the germline V gene. The CDR3 nucleotides are TGTGCCAGCAGCTTAGCGACTGCCTATGAAGCTTTCTTT. Amino acid sequence: CASSLATAYEAFF.

The CDR3 bases are TGTGCCAGCAGGGGGACAGTACGGAACACTGAAGCTTTCTTT. This codes for CASRGTVRNTEAFF. The chain uses TRBV12-3 or TRBV12-4 and TRBJ1-1; 7 nucleotides line up with TRBD1. V shed 6 bases, J shed 1 base, and the junction held 5 bases outside the gene matches. CDR3 length: 14 residues.

The V gene is TRBV2, the J gene TRBJ2-7; D possibly corresponds to TRBD1 (5 bases). The CDR3 loop spans 15 amino acids. The germline CDR1 and CDR2 sequences are SNHLY and FYNNEI. Trimming shortened V by 6 bases and J by 0 bases, and 15 bases separated the two germline ends. Here the CDR3 DNA reads TGTGCCAGCAGCCATGACAGCCTTCTCTCCTACGAGCAGTACTTC. Protein: CASSHDSLLSYEQYF.

CDR3: CASGAAGGHTSNQPQHF. The CDR3 nucleotides are TGTGCCAGCGGGGCGGCAGGGGGCCACACCAGCAATCAGCCCCAGCATTTT. The chain has TRBV6-5 and TRBJ1-5, with 8 bases identical to TRBD1. Losses at the gene ends were 8 bases for V and 1 base for J; bases not matched to a gene: 13. The CDR3 contains 17 residues. Germline V gives CDR1 MNHEY, CDR2 SVGAGI.

The J gene is TRBJ1-2, the V gene TRBV7-6; possibly TRBD1 for D (5 bases). The CDR3 covers 14 residues. Germline assignment: CDR1 SGHVS and CDR2 FNYEAQ. Trimming took 5 bases from V and 8 from J, leaving 18 bases between them. Here the CDR3 reads CASSVSQTGTGYTF. The CDR3 DNA is TGTGCCAGCAGCGTATCACAGACTGGGACGGGCTACACCTTC.